Following are 25 T cell receptor beta chains from one sample sequenced in a study of memory CD8 T cells in hepatitis C reinfection. Time point denoted: pre-reinfection, 55 to 20 weeks before reinfection detection. Sorted cells were sequenced directly ex vivo without any in vitro expansion. Measured with immunoSEQ multiplex PCR; TCRdb has only the in-frame clones, and not every one. The data show 45,000 to 65,000 clones, approximately 89% seen once. Sequencing was done on a sample of naive CD8+ T cells sorted from blood. The origin of the receptors is a man between 18 and 35 years old with hepatitis C virus infection.

The V and J genes are TRBV19 and TRBJ2-7; tentative D call: TRBD2 (6 bases). V was shortened by 5 bases and J by 4 bases, with 18 bases between the two germline ends. Per the germline V gene, CDR1 is LNHDA and CDR2 is SQIVND (reference sequence). The CDR3 sequence is 15 residues long. CDR3 bases: TGTGCCAGTAGTGTTACTTTCACGGCGGGGTACGAGCAGTACTTC. Translation gives CASSVTFTAGYEQYF.

The chain carries TRBV27 and TRBJ1-6; D possibly corresponds to TRBD1 (6 bases). The CDR3 has 14 residues. Germline values: CDR1 MNHEY, CDR2 SMNVEV (reference sequence). The V gene lost 2 bases and the J gene lost 6 bases, with 8 bases spanning the gap. This chain's CDR3 is CASSLGGSNSPLHF. CDR3 coding DNA: TGTGCCAGCAGTTTAGGGGGCAGTAATTCACCCCTCCACTTT.

J is TRBJ2-1 and V is TRBV5-6; 8 bases fit TRBD1. This CDR3 region has 12 residues. Germline V gene lookup returns CDR1 SGHDT and CDR2 YYEEEE. V gave up 3 bases and J gave up 9 bases; unmatched junction bases: 2. The DNA for the CDR3 is TGTGCCAGCAGCTCGACAGGGGTTGAGCAGTTCTTC. Protein: CASSSTGVEQFF.

In its sample, this clone was seen once. The rearrangement uses TRBV30 and TRBJ2-1, with a possible D match to TRBD2 (5 bases). Trimming took off 5 bases at V and 0 bases at J, with 5 bases between the two ends. CDR3 length: 12 residues. In germline, CDR1 is GTSNPN, CDR2 SVGIG (reference sequence). The CDR3 DNA is TGTGCCTGGGGAGGCTCCTACAATGAGCAGTTCTTC. Its translation is CAWGGSYNEQFF.

The chain is built from TRBV4-3 and TRBJ2-2; 9 positions agree with TRBD2. Trimming at V came to 1 base and at J to 2 bases, leaving 14 bases not matched to a gene. Germline-derived CDR1 and CDR2 are LGHNA and YSLEER. The CDR3 has 20 amino acids. The CDR3 DNA reads TGCGCCAGCAGCCAAGTGCGGCGGGGGGGTCATCTGGGTAACACCGGGGAGCTGTTTTTT. Its translation: CASSQVRRGGHLGNTGELFF.

V usage is TRBV5-4 and J usage is TRBJ2-3; 7 bases line up with TRBD1. The length of the CDR3 is 14 residues. Germline lookup yields CDR1 SGHNT and CDR2 YYREEE (reference sequence). V gave up 2 bases and J gave up 5 bases; unmatched junction bases: 5. The CDR3 DNA reads TGTGCCAGCAGCTTAACAGGGGACGAAGATACGCAGTATTTT. Protein sequence: CASSLTGDEDTQYF.

The CDR3 bases are TGTGCCAGCGGGGACAGCTCGAACACTGAAGCTTTCTTT. Protein product: CASGDSSNTEAFF. V is TRBV7-2 and J is TRBJ1-1; 7 bases are a match to TRBD1. V shed 8 bases and J 1 base; nucleotides not matched to a gene: 4. There are 13 residues in the CDR3. Germline V CDR1 and CDR2: SGHTA, FQGNSA.

This clone was recorded once. The chain is built from TRBV19 and TRBJ2-7; 11 nucleotides agree with TRBD1. V lost 4 bases and J lost 4; bases outside the gene matches: 9. The germline V gene encodes CDR1 LNHDA and CDR2 SQIVND (reference sequence). The CDR3 contains 16 residues. In nucleotides, the CDR3 is TGTGCCAGTAGTAAAACCCAGGACAGGGGGCAATACGAGCAGTACTTC. It encodes CASSKTQDRGQYEQYF.

The chain is built from TRBV11-2 and TRBJ2-5; 9 bases match TRBD2. The CDR3 totals 15 residues. Trimming removed 4 bases from V and 4 bases from J; junction bases left unmatched: 7. Germline V lookup: CDR1 SGHAT, CDR2 FQNNGV. The CDR3 DNA follows: TGTGCCAGCAGCTCCGGACTAGCGCTAAGAGAGACCCAGTACTTC. Translating gives CASSSGLALRETQYF. Drawing the rest from reference TRBV11-2 and TRBJ2-5, the complete variable domain is EAGVAQSPRYKIIEKRQSVAFWCNPISGHATLYWYQQILGQGPKLLIQFQNNGVVDDSQLPKDRFSAERLKGVDSTLKIQPAKLEDSAVYLCASSSGLALRETQYFGPGTRLLVL.

The rearrangement uses TRBV29-1 and TRBJ1-1; 7 bases map to TRBD1. With V trimmed by 4 bases and J by 1 base, 3 bases remained unmatched. This CDR3 contains 13 residues. The germline V gene encodes CDR1 SQVTM and CDR2 ANQGSEA. CDR3: CSVARGPNTEAFF. The CDR3 region has the DNA TGCAGCGTTGCTAGGGGGCCGAACACTGAAGCTTTCTTT.

The chain is built from TRBV2 and TRBJ2-7, with D perhaps TRBD1 (6 bases). V lost 6 bases and J lost 5, with 11 bases in between. Germline-derived CDR1 and CDR2 are SNHLY and FYNNEI. This CDR3 has 12 residues. The CDR3 sequence is CASRGRQDEQYF. The CDR3 bases are TGTGCCAGCAGGGGGAGACAGGACGAGCAGTACTTC. Full variable domain (missing parts from reference TRBV2 and TRBJ2-7): EPEVTQTPSHQVTQMGQEVILRCVPISNHLYFYWYRQILGQKVEFLVSFYNNEISEKSEIFDDQFSVERPDGSNFTLKIRSTKLEDSAMYFCASRGRQDEQYFGPGTRLTVT.

The chain joins TRBV11-2 to TRBJ2-1; 9 bases fit TRBD2. The CDR3 loop spans 20 amino acids. The germline V gene encodes CDR1 SGHAT and CDR2 FQNNGV. V trimming: 0 bases; J trimming: 7 bases; junction bases outside the gene matches: 19. The CDR3 DNA follows: TGTGCCAGCAGCTTAGATCCCAGGGAGCAGGGACTAGCCGGAGGGAATGAGCAGTTCTTC. It translates to CASSLDPREQGLAGGNEQFF.

The chain is built from TRBV9 and TRBJ2-3; TRBD2 aligns across 9 bases. V gave up 0 bases and J gave up 3 bases; unmatched junction bases: 8. Germline V gives CDR1 SGDLS, CDR2 YYNGEE. This CDR3 comprises 17 residues. The CDR3 region has the DNA TGTGCCAGCAGCGTAGAACCTAGCGGGGTTTTTACAGATACGCAGTATTTT. Its protein product is CASSVEPSGVFTDTQYF. Filled out from reference TRBV9 and TRBJ2-3, the complete variable domain reads DSGVTQTPKHLITATGQRVTLRCSPRSGDLSVYWYQQSLDQGLQFLIQYYNGEERAKGNILERFSAQQFPDLHSELNLSSLELGDSALYFCASSVEPSGVFTDTQYFGPGTRLTVL.

The V call is TRBV7-9, the J call TRBJ1-1, with unresolved D. Trimming took off 2 bases at V and 1 base at J, with 17 bases between the two ends. CDR3 length equals 17 residues. CDR1 SEHNR and CDR2 FQNEAQ come from the germline V gene (reference sequence). The CDR3 sequence: CASSLLGLGPGNTEAFF. The CDR3, as DNA: TGTGCCAGCAGCTTATTAGGCCTGGGTCCGGGGAACACTGAAGCTTTCTTT.

The chain uses TRBV28 and TRBJ2-3, with D maybe TRBD1 (6 bases). Germline CDR1 reads MDHEN; CDR2 reads SYDVKM. The V end lost 3 bases, the J end lost 0 bases, and 25 bases lay between the germline ends. The CDR3 is 20 residues long. CDR3 in amino acids: CASSLARDTDSDFSTDTQYF. CDR3 DNA: TGTGCCAGCAGTTTGGCCCGGGACACGGACAGCGACTTTAGCACAGATACGCAGTATTTT.

The gene calls are TRBV7-2 and TRBJ1-1; the match to TRBD1 covers 9 bases. The CDR3 totals 17 residues. With V trimmed by 4 bases and J by 5 bases, 14 bases remained unmatched. The germline gives CDR1 SGHTA, CDR2 FQGNSA. The CDR3 DNA follows: TGTGCCAGCAGCTCCTCGGACAGGGGCCTCATTAGGACTGAAGCTTTCTTT. It yields the protein CASSSSDRGLIRTEAFF.

This rearrangement joins TRBV4-1 to TRBJ2-1; TRBD1 matches 11 bases. The J segment lost 8 bases and the V segment lost 5 bases, leaving 5 bases of the junction unmatched. Germline V gene lookup returns CDR1 MGHRA and CDR2 YSYEKL. The CDR3 length is 14 residues. The CDR3, as DNA: TGCGCCAGCAGCGATGGACAGGGGGCTGATGAGCAGTTCTTC. This encodes CASSDGQGADEQFF.

The chain links TRBV5-1 to TRBJ1-6; the D gene is possibly TRBD1 (5 bases). The CDR3 has 15 amino acids. Germline CDR1 reads SGHRS; CDR2 reads YFSETQ. V lost 5 bases and J lost 9, with 18 bases in between. This CDR3 reads CASRAGGGIGSPLHF. The CDR3 DNA sequence: TGCGCCAGCAGAGCGGGGGGTGGAATCGGTTCACCCCTCCACTTT. Full variable domain (rest looked up from reference TRBV5-1 and TRBJ1-6): KAGVTQTPRYLIKTRGQQVTLSCSPISGHRSVSWYQQTPGQGLQFLFEYFSETQRNKGNFPGRFSGRQFSNSRSEMNVSTLELGDSALYLCASRAGGGIGSPLHFGNGTRLTVT.

The CDR3 is CASSDRDRGYTEAFF. CDR3 bases: TGTGCCAGCAGCGACCGGGACAGGGGATACACTGAAGCTTTCTTT. V usage is TRBV7-9 and J usage is TRBJ1-1, with 10 positions matching TRBD1. Germline values: CDR1 SEHNR, CDR2 FQNEAQ (reference sequence). The CDR3 is made up of 15 amino acids. V was clipped by 5 bases and J by 3 bases; unmatched bases: 6.

The chain recombines TRBV5-1 with TRBJ2-1; possibly TRBD2 for D (5 bases). Trimming cost V 0 bases and J 0 bases, with 19 bases left between them. CDR1 SGHRS and CDR2 YFSETQ come from the germline V gene. The length of the CDR3 is 19 residues. The CDR3 protein is CASSLAETGGRISYNEQFF. The CDR3 coding sequence is TGCGCCAGCAGCTTGGCCGAAACGGGCGGGCGAATCTCCTACAATGAGCAGTTCTTC.

This chain joins TRBV7-8 and TRBJ2-3, with 15 bases identical to TRBD2. The CDR3 is 19 residues long. Germline CDR1 reads SGHVS; CDR2 reads FQNEAQ. Losses at the gene ends were 5 bases for V and 0 bases for J; bases not matched to a gene: 9. The CDR3: CASSAGLAGGRRSTDTQYF. CDR3 coding DNA: TGTGCCAGCAGCGCGGGACTAGCGGGAGGAAGGCGGAGCACAGATACGCAGTATTTT.

The rearrangement uses TRBV6-1 and TRBJ2-3, with 8 bases that match TRBD2. Germline trimming cut 3 bases from V and 5 bases from J; bases unmatched to any gene: 4. This CDR3 is 14 amino acids long. Germline assignment: CDR1 MNHNS and CDR2 SASEGT. In DNA form, the CDR3 reads TGTGCCAGCAGTGATCTAGCGGGCATAGATACGCAGTATTTT. Amino acid sequence: CASSDLAGIDTQYF.

The CDR3 coding sequence is TGTGCCAGCAGCTCCGGGATGAACTATGGCTACACCTTC. It yields the protein CASSSGMNYGYTF. The chain couples TRBV27 to TRBJ1-2; D not certain. This CDR3 is 13 amino acids long. Germline V gives CDR1 MNHEY, CDR2 SMNVEV (reference sequence). Deletions cut 6 bases from V and 2 bases from J, with 10 bases between.

The genes are TRBV5-1 and TRBJ2-7; TRBD1 matches 7 bases. The V gene's germline CDR1 is SGHRS and CDR2 YFSETQ. V lost 0 bases and J lost 5; bases outside the gene matches: 5. The CDR3 spans 14 residues. CDR3 sequence (DNA): TGCGCCAGCAGCTTGGGACAGGGAACGGACGAGCAGTACTTC. Its translation is CASSLGQGTDEQYF.

The chain recombines TRBV18 with TRBJ2-7, with 9 bases aligning to TRBD1. CDR3 size: 14 residues. The ends lost 3 bases at V and 5 bases at J; junction bases unmatched: 5. From germline, CDR1 is KGHSH and CDR2 LQKENI. CDR3 nucleotides: TGTGCCAGCTCACCGGACAGGGGATTGGACGAGCAGTACTTC. Protein sequence: CASSPDRGLDEQYF.